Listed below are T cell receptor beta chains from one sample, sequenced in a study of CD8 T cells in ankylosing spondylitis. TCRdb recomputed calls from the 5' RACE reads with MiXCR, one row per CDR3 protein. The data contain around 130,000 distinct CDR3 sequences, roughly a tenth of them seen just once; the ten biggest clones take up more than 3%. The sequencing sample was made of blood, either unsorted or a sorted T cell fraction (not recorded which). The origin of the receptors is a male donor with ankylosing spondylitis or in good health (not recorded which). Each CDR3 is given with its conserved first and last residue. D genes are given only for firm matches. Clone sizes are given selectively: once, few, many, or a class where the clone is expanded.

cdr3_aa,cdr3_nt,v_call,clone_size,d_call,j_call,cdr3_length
CASSFSGLSTDTQYF,TGTGCCAGCAGCTTTAGCGGGCTTAGCACAGATACGCAGTATTTT,TRBV5-6,many,TRBD2,TRBJ2-3,15
CASSFTGVNYNEQFF,TGCGCCAGCAGCTTCACAGGGGTAAACTACAATGAGCAGTTCTTC,TRBV5-1,many,TRBD1,TRBJ2-1,15
CASSLVASSMEAFF,TGTGCCAGCAGCTTGGTAGCTTCTTCGATGGAAGCTTTCTTT,TRBV7-9,NA,NA,TRBJ1-1,14
CASSPPGDRAYEQYF,TGTGCCAGCTCACCACCAGGTGACCGAGCCTACGAGCAGTACTTC,TRBV18,NA,NA,TRBJ2-7,15
CASSATFQETQYF,TGTGCCAGCAGTGCGACATTCCAAGAGACCCAGTACTTC,TRBV6-1,few,NA,TRBJ2-5,13
CASSQDRNSYEQYF,TGCGCCAGCAGCCAAGATAGGAACTCCTACGAGCAGTACTTC,TRBV4-3,many,NA,TRBJ2-7,14
CSGSGGPQYNEQFF,TGCAGCGGTAGCGGGGGGCCCCAATACAATGAGCAGTTCTTC,TRBV29-1,many,TRBD2,TRBJ2-1,14
CCASRGRETLGYEQYF,TGCTGTGCTAGCCGTGGGCGGGAGACCCTAGGGTACGAGCAGTACTTC,TRBV20-1,NA,TRBD2,TRBJ2-7,16
CASSLGPTGNIQYF,TGTGCCAGCAGCTTAGGGCCAACTGGGAACATTCAGTACTTC,TRBV7-2,many,NA,TRBJ2-4,14
CASSTVAGNTIYF,TGTGCCAGCAGTACAGTGGCTGGAAACACCATATATTTT,TRBV7-2,few,NA,TRBJ1-3,13
CASGQGNKEPQHF,TGTGCCAGCGGACAGGGCAACAAGGAGCCCCAGCATTTT,TRBV6-2/TRBV6-3,NA,TRBD1,TRBJ1-5,13
CSVSTTGDRNEQFF,TGCAGCGTCTCAACGACAGGGGATAGGAATGAGCAGTTCTTC,TRBV29-1,many,TRBD1,TRBJ2-1,14
CASSMDRGAEQFF,TGTGCCAGTAGTATGGACAGGGGAGCTGAGCAGTTCTTC,TRBV19,few,TRBD1,TRBJ2-1,13
CASSLSRVSYNEQFF,TGTGCCAGCAGCTTAAGCCGAGTATCCTACAATGAGCAGTTCTTC,TRBV7-2,few,NA,TRBJ2-1,15
CASSYGQGAWNEQFF,TGCGCCAGCAGCTACGGACAGGGGGCATGGAATGAGCAGTTCTTC,TRBV5-1,many,TRBD1,TRBJ2-1,15
CDSSPFGLAEYNEQFF,TGTGACAGCAGCCCATTCGGACTAGCGGAATACAATGAGCAGTTCTTC,TRBV12-3/TRBV12-4,NA,TRBD2,TRBJ2-1,16
CSAKDRTSGRPLYF,TGCAGTGCTAAAGACAGGACTAGCGGGAGGCCCTTGTACTTC,TRBV20-1,many,TRBD2,TRBJ2-7,14
CSAPRTSGRADTQYF,TGCAGTGCTCCCCGGACTAGCGGGAGGGCAGATACGCAGTATTTT,TRBV20-1,many,TRBD2,TRBJ2-3,15
CSARVKTSGRALNEQFF,TGCAGTGCTAGAGTTAAAACTAGCGGGAGGGCCTTGAATGAGCAGTTCTTC,TRBV20-1,NA,TRBD2,TRBJ2-1,17